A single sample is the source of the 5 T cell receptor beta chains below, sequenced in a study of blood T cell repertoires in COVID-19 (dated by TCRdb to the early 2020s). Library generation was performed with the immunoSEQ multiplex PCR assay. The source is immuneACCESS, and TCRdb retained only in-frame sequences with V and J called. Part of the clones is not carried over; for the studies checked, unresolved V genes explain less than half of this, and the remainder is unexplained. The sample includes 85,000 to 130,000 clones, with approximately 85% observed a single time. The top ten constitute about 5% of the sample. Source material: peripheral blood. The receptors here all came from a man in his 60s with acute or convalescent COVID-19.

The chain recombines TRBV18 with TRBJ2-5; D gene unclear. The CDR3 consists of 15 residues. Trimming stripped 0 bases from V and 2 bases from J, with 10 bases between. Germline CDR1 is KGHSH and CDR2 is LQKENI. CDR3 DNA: TGTGCCAGCTCACCACCGAACAGCCAACAAGAGACCCAGTACTTC. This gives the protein CASSPPNSQQETQYF.

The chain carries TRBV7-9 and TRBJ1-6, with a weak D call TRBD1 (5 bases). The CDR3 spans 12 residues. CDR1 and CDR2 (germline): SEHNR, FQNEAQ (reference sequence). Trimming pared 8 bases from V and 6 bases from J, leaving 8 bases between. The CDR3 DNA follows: TGTGCCAGCGGGGGGGGTAATTCACCCCTCCACTTT. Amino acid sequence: CASGGGNSPLHF.

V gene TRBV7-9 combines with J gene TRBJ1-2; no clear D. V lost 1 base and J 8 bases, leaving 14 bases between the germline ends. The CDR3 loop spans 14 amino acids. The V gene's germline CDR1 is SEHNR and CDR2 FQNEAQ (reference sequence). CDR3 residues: CASSLEVAGGGYTF. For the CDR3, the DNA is TGTGCCAGCAGCTTAGAGGTGGCGGGAGGAGGCTACACCTTC.

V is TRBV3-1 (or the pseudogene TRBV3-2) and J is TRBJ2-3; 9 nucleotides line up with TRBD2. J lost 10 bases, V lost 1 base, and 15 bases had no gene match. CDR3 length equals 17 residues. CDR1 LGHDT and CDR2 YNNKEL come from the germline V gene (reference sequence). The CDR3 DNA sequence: TGTGCCAGCAGCCAAGTGTATAGTCTAGCGGGATTGGGATCGCAGTATTTT. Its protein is CASSQVYSLAGLGSQYF.

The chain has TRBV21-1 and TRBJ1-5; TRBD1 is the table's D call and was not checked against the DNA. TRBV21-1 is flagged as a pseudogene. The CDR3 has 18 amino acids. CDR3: CASSKVQQGNHRGQPQHF. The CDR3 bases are TGTGCCAGCAGCAAAGTCCAACAGGGGAATCATAGGGGTCAGCCCCAGCATTTT.